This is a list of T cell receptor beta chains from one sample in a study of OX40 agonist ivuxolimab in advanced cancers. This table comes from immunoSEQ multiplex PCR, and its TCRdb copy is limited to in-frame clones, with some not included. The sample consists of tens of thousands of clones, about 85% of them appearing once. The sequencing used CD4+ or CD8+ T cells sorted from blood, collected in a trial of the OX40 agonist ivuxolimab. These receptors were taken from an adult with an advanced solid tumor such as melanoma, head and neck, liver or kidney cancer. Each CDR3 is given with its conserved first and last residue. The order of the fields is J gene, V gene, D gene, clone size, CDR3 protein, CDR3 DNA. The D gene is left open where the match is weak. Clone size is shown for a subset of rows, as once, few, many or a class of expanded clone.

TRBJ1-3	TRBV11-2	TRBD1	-	CASSPGGLGSGNTIYF	TGTGCCAGCAGCCCAGGGGGTCTCGGGTCTGGAAACACCATATATTTT
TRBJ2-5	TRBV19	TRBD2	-	CASSSRLAGGQETQYF	TGTGCCAGTAGTTCGCGACTAGCGGGGGGACAAGAGACCCAGTACTTC
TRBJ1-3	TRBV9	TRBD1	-	CASSEGTVSSGNTIYF	TGTGCCAGCAGCGAGGGGACAGTCAGCTCTGGAAACACCATATATTTT
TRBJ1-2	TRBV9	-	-	CASSVRQTPYGYTF	TGTGCCAGCAGCGTCCGACAGACCCCCTATGGCTACACCTTC
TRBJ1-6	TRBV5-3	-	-	CARSLKDRDNSPLHF	TGTGCCAGAAGCTTGAAGGACAGAGATAATTCACCCCTCCACTTT
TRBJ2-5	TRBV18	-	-	CASSPKRETQYF	TGTGCCAGCTCACCAAAGAGGGAGACCCAGTACTTC
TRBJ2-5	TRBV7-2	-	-	CASSPRQGGETQYF	TGTGCCAGCAGCCCCCGGCAGGGAGGAGAGACCCAGTACTTC
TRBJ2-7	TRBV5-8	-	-	CASSLEWDSYGGYEQYF	TGTGCCAGCAGCTTGGAGTGGGACAGCTACGGGGGTTACGAGCAGTACTTC
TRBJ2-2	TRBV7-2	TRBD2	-	CASSPSGGAGTGELFF	TGTGCCAGCAGCCCTAGCGGGGGGGCGGGCACCGGGGAGCTGTTTTTT
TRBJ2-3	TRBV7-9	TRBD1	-	CASSSRGPDTQYF	TGTGCCAGCAGTTCCAGGGGGCCAGATACGCAGTATTTT
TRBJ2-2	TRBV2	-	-	CASIYANTGELFF	TGTGCCAGCATCTACGCGAACACCGGGGAGCTGTTTTTT
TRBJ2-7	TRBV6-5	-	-	CASSYSTHTYEQYF	TGTGCCAGCAGTTACTCCACTCATACCTACGAGCAGTACTTC
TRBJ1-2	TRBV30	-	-	CAWSAPGTANYGYTF	TGTGCCTGGAGTGCTCCCGGGACGGCTAACTATGGCTACACCTTC
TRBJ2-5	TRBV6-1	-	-	CASSGTGRAKTQYF	TGTGCCAGCAGTGGTACGGGCAGGGCGAAGACCCAGTACTTC
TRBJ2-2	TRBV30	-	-	CAWSVNTGELFF	TGTGCCTGGAGTGTAAATACCGGGGAGCTGTTTTTT
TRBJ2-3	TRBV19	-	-	CASTGGTGLGDTQYF	TGTGCCAGTACCGGGGGGACAGGCCTTGGGGATACGCAGTATTTT
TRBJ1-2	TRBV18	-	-	CASSPSYVRGIRYGYTF	TGTGCCAGCTCACCATCGTACGTCAGGGGAATTCGCTATGGCTACACCTTC
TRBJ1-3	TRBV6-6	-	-	CASSPTAKDTIYF	TGTGCCAGCAGTCCTACAGCGAAAGACACCATATATTTT
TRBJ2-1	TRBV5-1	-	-	CASSTTGRGRNEQFF	TGCGCCAGCAGCACAACGGGACGGGGCAGGAATGAGCAGTTCTTC
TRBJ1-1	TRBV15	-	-	CATSRAGRMNTEAFF	TGTGCCACCAGCAGAGCCGGGCGGATGAACACTGAAGCTTTCTTT
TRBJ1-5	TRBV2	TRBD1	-	CASTQAGTGVWQPQHF	TGTGCCAGCACGCAAGCCGGGACAGGGGTTTGGCAGCCCCAGCATTTT
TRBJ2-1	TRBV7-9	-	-	CASSLTGQYNEQFF	TGTGCCAGCAGCCTAACGGGACAATACAATGAGCAGTTCTTC
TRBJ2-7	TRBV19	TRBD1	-	CASHASGDRRTYEQYF	TGTGCCAGTCACGCCTCCGGGGACAGGCGAACCTACGAGCAGTACTTC
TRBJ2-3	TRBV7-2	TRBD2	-	CASSLTSGGLGDTQYF	TGTGCCAGCAGCCTGACTAGCGGGGGGCTGGGAGATACGCAGTATTTT
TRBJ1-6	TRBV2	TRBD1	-	CASKGTAPNSPLHF	TGTGCCAGCAAGGGGACAGCCCCGAATTCACCCCTCCACTTT
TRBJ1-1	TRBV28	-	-	CASSSGRAGEAFF	TGTGCCAGCAGCTCGGGACGGGCGGGCGAAGCTTTCTTT
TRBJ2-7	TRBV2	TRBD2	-	CASMKFSGDISYEQYF	TGTGCCAGCATGAAGTTTAGCGGGGATATTTCCTACGAGCAGTACTTC
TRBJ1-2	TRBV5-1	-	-	CASSSDGWYGYTF	TGCGCCAGCAGCTCGGACGGGTGGTATGGCTACACCTTC
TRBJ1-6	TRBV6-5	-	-	CASSPTGSANSPLHF	TGTGCCAGCTCCCCGACAGGCAGCGCGAATTCACCCCTCCACTTT
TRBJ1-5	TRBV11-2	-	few	CASSLDSGRNQPQHF	TGTGCCAGCAGCTTAGACTCAGGCCGCAATCAGCCCCAGCATTTT
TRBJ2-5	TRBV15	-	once	CATSPRGYQETQYF	TGTGCCACCAGCCCCAGGGGATACCAAGAGACCCAGTACTTC
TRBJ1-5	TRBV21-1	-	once	CASSNRDQPQHF	TGTGCCAGCAGCAACCGGGATCAGCCCCAGCATTTT
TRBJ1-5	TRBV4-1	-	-	CASSQSWTGHQPQHF	TGCGCCAGCAGCCAAAGCTGGACCGGCCATCAGCCCCAGCATTTT
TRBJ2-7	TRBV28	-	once	CASVPGGNRVYF	TGTGCCAGCGTCCCTGGGGGCAACCGTGTGTACTTC
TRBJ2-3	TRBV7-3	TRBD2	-	CASSFLAGKEDTQYF	TGTGCCAGCAGCTTCCTAGCGGGGAAAGAAGATACGCAGTATTTT
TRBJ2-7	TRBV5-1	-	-	CASSGDGYEQYF	TGCGCCAGCAGCGGGGACGGCTACGAGCAGTACTTC
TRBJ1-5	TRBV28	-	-	CASSFILHSNQPQHF	TGTGCCAGCAGTTTTATCCTGCATAGCAATCAGCCCCAGCATTTT
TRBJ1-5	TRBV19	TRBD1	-	CASSIAGDSQPQHF	TGTGCCAGTAGTATCGCAGGGGACAGTCAGCCCCAGCATTTT
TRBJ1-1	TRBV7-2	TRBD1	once	CASSLRTGEAEAFF	TGTGCCAGCAGCTTACGGACAGGGGAGGCTGAAGCTTTCTTT
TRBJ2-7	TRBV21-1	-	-	CATAPAGYF	TGTGCCACCGCCCCCGCGGGGTACTTC
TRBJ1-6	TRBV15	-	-	CATSIGPQGRFNSPLHF	TGTGCCACCAGCATTGGACCCCAGGGACGGTTTAATTCACCCCTCCACTTT
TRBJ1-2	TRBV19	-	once	CASSRWGWIYGYTF	TGTGCCAGTAGTCGATGGGGGTGGATCTATGGCTACACCTTC
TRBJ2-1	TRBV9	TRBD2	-	CASSLSLAGGYNEQFF	TGTGCCAGCAGCCTAAGCTTGGCGGGGGGTTACAATGAGCAGTTCTTC
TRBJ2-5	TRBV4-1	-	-	CASSQIGGRGPRTQYF	TGCGCCAGCAGCCAAATTGGGGGCAGGGGCCCCAGGACCCAGTACTTC
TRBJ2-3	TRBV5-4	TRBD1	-	CASRLQGYTDTQYF	TGTGCCAGCAGGCTACAGGGGTACACAGATACGCAGTATTTT
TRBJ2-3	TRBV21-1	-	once	CASTLNAGGGTDTQYF	TGTGCCAGCACCCTAAATGCAGGGGGAGGGACAGATACGCAGTATTTT
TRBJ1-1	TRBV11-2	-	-	CASSRLNTEAFF	TGTGCCAGCAGCCGACTGAACACTGAAGCTTTCTTT
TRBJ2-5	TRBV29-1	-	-	CSVEDVRLPETQYF	TGCAGCGTTGAAGATGTCCGGCTCCCCGAGACCCAGTACTTC
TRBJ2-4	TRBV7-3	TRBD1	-	CASSLTGGSNIQYF	TGTGCCAGCAGCTTGACAGGGGGGTCGAACATTCAGTACTTC
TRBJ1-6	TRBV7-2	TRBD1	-	CASSQTGETPLHF	TGTGCCAGCAGCCAGACAGGGGAGACACCCCTCCACTTT
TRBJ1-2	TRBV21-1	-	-	CASSKSADFGDYGYTF	TGTGCCAGCAGCAAAAGTGCGGATTTCGGGGACTATGGCTACACCTTC
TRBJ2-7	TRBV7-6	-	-	CASSLAYGGRDEQYF	TGTGCCAGCAGCTTAGCGTACGGGGGGCGGGACGAGCAGTACTTC
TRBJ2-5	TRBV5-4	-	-	CASSLAVGQETQYF	TGTGCCAGCAGCTTGGCGGTAGGCCAAGAGACCCAGTACTTC
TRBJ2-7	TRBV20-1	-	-	CSPGVGARRSF	TGCAGTCCGGGGGTTGGGGCGAGACGGAGCTTC
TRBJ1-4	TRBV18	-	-	CASSPPGGERVSEKLFF	TGTGCCAGCTCACCACCGGGGGGGGAAAGGGTTAGTGAAAAACTGTTTTTT